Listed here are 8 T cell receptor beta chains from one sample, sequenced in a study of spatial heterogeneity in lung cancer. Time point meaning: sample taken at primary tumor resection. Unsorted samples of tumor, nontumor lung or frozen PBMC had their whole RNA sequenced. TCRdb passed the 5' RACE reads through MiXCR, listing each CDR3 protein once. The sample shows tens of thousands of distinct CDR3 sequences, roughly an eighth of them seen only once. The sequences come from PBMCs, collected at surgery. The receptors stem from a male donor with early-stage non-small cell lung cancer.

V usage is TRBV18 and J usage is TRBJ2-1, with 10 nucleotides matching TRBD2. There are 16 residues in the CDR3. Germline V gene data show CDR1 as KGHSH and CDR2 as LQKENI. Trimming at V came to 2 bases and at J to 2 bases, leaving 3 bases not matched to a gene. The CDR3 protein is CASSPGLAGAYNEQFF. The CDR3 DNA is TGTGCCAGCTCACCAGGGCTAGCGGGGGCCTACAATGAGCAGTTCTTC.

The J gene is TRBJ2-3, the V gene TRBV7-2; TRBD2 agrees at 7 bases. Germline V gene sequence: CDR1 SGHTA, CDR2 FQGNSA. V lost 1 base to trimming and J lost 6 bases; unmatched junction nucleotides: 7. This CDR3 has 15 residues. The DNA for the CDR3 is TGTGCCAGCAGCTTAGAAGGGCGGGAGCTGGATACGCAGTATTTT. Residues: CASSLEGRELDTQYF.

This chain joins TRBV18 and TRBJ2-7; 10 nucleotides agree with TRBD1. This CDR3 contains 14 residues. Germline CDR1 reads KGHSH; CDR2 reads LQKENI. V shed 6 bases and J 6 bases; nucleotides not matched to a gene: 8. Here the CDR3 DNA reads TGTGCCAGCTCCCCGGACAGGGGGAGTCCCGAGCAGTACTTC. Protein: CASSPDRGSPEQYF.

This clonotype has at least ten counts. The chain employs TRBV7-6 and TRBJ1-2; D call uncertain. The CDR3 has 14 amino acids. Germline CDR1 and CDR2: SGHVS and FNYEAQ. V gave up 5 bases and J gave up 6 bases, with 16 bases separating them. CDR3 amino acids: CASSPSRSGNGYTF. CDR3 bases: TGTGCCAGCAGCCCTAGTAGGTCGGGAAATGGCTACACCTTC.

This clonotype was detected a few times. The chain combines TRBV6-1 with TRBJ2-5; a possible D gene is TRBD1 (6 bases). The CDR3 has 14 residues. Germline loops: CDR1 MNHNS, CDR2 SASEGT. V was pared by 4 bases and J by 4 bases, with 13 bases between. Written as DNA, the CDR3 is TGTGCCAGCAGTGTTGGGGGCATCCGAGAGACCCAGTACTTC. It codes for CASSVGGIRETQYF.

CDR3 DNA sequence: TGCAGTGCTAGTGGGGGCCGCAGCAATCAGCCCCAGCATTTT. It specifies CSASGGRSNQPQHF. The chain is built from TRBV20-1 and TRBJ1-5; possibly TRBD1 for D (6 bases). The ends were cut back, 3 bases at V and 1 base at J, with 10 bases in the middle. The CDR3 is made up of 14 amino acids. From germline, CDR1 is DFQATT and CDR2 SNEGSKA (reference sequence).

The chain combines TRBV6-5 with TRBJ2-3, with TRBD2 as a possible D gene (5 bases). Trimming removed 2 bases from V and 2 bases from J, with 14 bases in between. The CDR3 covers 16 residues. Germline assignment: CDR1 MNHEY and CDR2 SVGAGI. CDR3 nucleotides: TGTGCCAGCAGTTACCAAGGCAGCGGATACACAGATACGCAGTATTTT. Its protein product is CASSYQGSGYTDTQYF.

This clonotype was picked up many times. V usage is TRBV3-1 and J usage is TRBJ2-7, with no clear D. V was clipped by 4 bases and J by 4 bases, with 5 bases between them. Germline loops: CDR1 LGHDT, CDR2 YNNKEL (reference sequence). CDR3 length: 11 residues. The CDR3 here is CASSRMYEQYF. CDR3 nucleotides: TGTGCCAGCAGCCGCATGTACGAGCAGTACTTC.